These 9 T cell receptor beta chains originate from one sample sequenced in a study of shared clonotypes between healthy human individuals. Profiling relied on immunoSEQ multiplex PCR, and the TCRdb table lists in-frame clones only, not all of them. The sample holds millions of clones, roughly 94% seen once. Sequencing was done on a sample of naive CD4+ T cells sorted from blood. Described subset: CD45RA+ positively selected. The source of these receptors is a man between 18 and 29 years old in good health.

The chain links TRBV9 to TRBJ1-2, with D tentatively TRBD1 (5 bases). Germline CDR1 SGDLS, CDR2 YYNGEE. CDR3 length equals 14 residues. Trimming shortened V by 2 bases and J by 7 bases, and 15 bases separated the two germline ends. This chain's CDR3 is CASSVLGEGGGYTF. DNA for the CDR3: TGTGCCAGCAGCGTGCTAGGGGAGGGTGGTGGCTACACCTTC. Complete variable domain (other parts from reference TRBV9 and TRBJ1-2): DSGVTQTPKHLITATGQRVTLRCSPRSGDLSVYWYQQSLDQGLQFLIQYYNGEERAKGNILERFSAQQFPDLHSELNLSSLELGDSALYFCASSVLGEGGGYTFGSGTRLTVV.

The rearrangement links TRBV10-1 to TRBJ2-3; D assignment may be TRBD1 or TRBD2 (5 bases each). Between the trimmed V and J ends, which lost 0 bases and 1 base, there was a span of 11 bases. Germline-derived CDR1 and CDR2 are WNHNN and SYGVQD (reference sequence). CDR3 length: 16 amino acids. The CDR3 sequence is CASSESPGPGTDTQYF. The CDR3 region has the DNA TGCGCCAGCAGTGAGTCACCGGGACCGGGCACAGATACGCAGTATTTT.

This chain joins TRBV6-1 and TRBJ1-2; weak D call: TRBD1 (6 bases). The V and J ends lost 3 bases and 0 bases respectively, with 11 bases between them. From germline, CDR1 is MNHNS and CDR2 SASEGT. This CDR3 has 15 amino acids. The CDR3 region is CASSDRGRTNYGYTF. The CDR3 DNA is TGTGCCAGCAGTGATAGGGGGAGGACTAACTATGGCTACACCTTC.

The rearrangement uses TRBV30 and TRBJ2-5; D call uncertain. V was cut by 4 bases and J by 0 bases, with 15 bases left in between. Germline CDR1 reads GTSNPN; CDR2 reads SVGIG (reference sequence). The CDR3 is 15 residues long. The CDR3 nucleotides read TGTGCCTGGAAAGGTCTAGGTTCGTACCAAGAGACCCAGTACTTC. As protein: CAWKGLGSYQETQYF.

Notes on this clone: The same CDR3 also results from other DNA sequences found in this sample. This rearrangement joins TRBV18 to TRBJ1-2, with D unclear. This CDR3 contains 12 residues. Germline V CDR1 and CDR2: KGHSH, LQKENI. Trimming left V 0 bases short and J 8 bases short, with 7 bases between. CDR3 sequence: CASSPPGKGYTF. The CDR3 DNA reads as TGTGCCAGCTCACCACCGGGTAAAGGCTACACCTTC.

This sequence joins TRBV19 and TRBJ2-1, with TRBD2 matching over 10 bases. J lost 3 bases, V lost 3 bases, and 5 bases had no gene match. This CDR3 has 16 amino acids. Germline assignment: CDR1 LNHDA and CDR2 SQIVND (reference sequence). CDR3 DNA sequence: TGTGCCAGTAGTATCGCTAGCGGGAGCGGCTACAATGAGCAGTTCTTC. It translates to CASSIASGSGYNEQFF. Filled out from reference TRBV19 and TRBJ2-1, the complete variable domain reads DGGITQSPKYLFRKEGQNVTLSCEQNLNHDAMYWYRQDPGQGLRLIYYSQIVNDFQKGDIAEGYSVSREKKESFPLTVTSAQKNPTAFYLCASSIASGSGYNEQFFGPGTRLTVL.

As for this clone: Other DNA sequences in this sample translate to the same CDR3. The chain has TRBV2 and TRBJ2-3, with TRBD2 matching 9 bases. The V and J ends lost 8 bases and 2 bases, in that order; junction bases with no gene match: 8. Germline CDR1 SNHLY, CDR2 FYNNEI. The CDR3 sequence is 15 residues long. The DNA for the CDR3 is TGTGCCAGCTCCCTTCTAGCGGGGCTCACAGATACGCAGTATTTT. Residues: CASSLLAGLTDTQYF.

The rearrangement links TRBV2 to TRBJ2-3; 8 positions agree with TRBD2. CDR3 length equals 15 residues. Germline loops: CDR1 SNHLY, CDR2 FYNNEI. With 6 bases clipped from V and 1 base from J, the junction kept 6 bases outside the gene matches. CDR3: CASRSGRGGTDTQYF. The CDR3 nucleotides are TGTGCCAGCAGGAGTGGGCGGGGGGGCACAGATACGCAGTATTTT.

This sequence joins TRBV4-1 and TRBJ1-2; 9 bases line up with TRBD1. The length of the CDR3 is 17 residues. Germline values: CDR1 MGHRA, CDR2 YSYEKL. The V gene end was trimmed by 1 base and the J gene end by 4 bases; junction bases not matched to a gene: 10. The CDR3 region is CASSQVPGQGIPYGYTF. The CDR3 coding sequence is TGCGCCAGCAGCCAAGTACCCGGACAGGGGATTCCCTATGGCTACACCTTC.